The clone carrying this T cell receptor beta chain is a singleton in its sample. Its specificity is unknown. Genomic DNA in a quantity of about 2 micrograms was derived from cryopreserved PBMCs for TCR beta libraries. These data are taken from a study of cytotoxic CD8 clonotypes in ibrutinib-treated CLL. General observations from the study: Clonality was higher at baseline than in age-matched healthy donors and tracked circulating CD8+ T-cell counts. Shared public clonotypes were rare, and on treatment they either got smaller or stayed the same. Before falling back toward baseline at progression, clonality had risen at the time of ibrutinib response.

Method: immunoSEQ multiplex PCR; TCRdb's copy keeps in-frame clones and lacks some. The sample lists tens of thousands of clones, roughly 80% seen once, with about 7.2% in the top ten. This sequence originates from a human donor with chronic lymphocytic leukemia. Sequencing was performed on PBMCs, taken before ibrutinib treatment.

The CDR3 nucleotides are TGCGCCAGCGGACTGGGACAGAGCTCCTACGAGCAGTACTTC. Its protein product is CASGLGQSSYEQYF. This chain joins TRBV5-1 and TRBJ2-7; 7 nucleotides agree with TRBD1. Germline V gene data show CDR1 as SGHRS and CDR2 as YFSETQ. The CDR3 extends over 14 amino acids. The V segment lost 7 bases and the J segment 0 bases; nucleotides outside the gene matches: 7.